A selection of T cell receptor beta chains follows, all from one sample in a study of blood T cells in healthy people across ages. TCRdb passed the 5' RACE reads through MiXCR, listing each CDR3 protein once. This table has approximately 800,000 distinct CDR3 sequences, about 56% appearing once. Sequenced input: blood. All receptors derive from a man aged 40-50 years in good health. The CDR3 runs from the conserved cysteine through the conserved F or W. The D gene is left open where the match is weak. Size is omitted from some rows. Given values are once, few, many or a class for expanded clones.

clone size	V gene	J gene	CDR3 length	D gene	CDR3 DNA	CDR3 protein
.	TRBV7-3	TRBJ2-3	15	TRBD2	TGTGCCAGCAGCTTATGGGCGGGAGACACAGATACGCAGTATTTT	CASSLWAGDTDTQYF
many	TRBV27	TRBJ1-1	15	TRBD1	TGTGCCACCAAAAAGCTCGGGGGACAGTCAATTGAAGCTTTCTTT	CATKKLGGQSIEAFF
few	TRBV4-1	TRBJ2-1	15	TRBD2	TGCGCCAGCAGCCCCCTAGCGGGAGGGCCAGATGAGCAGTTCTTC	CASSPLAGGPDEQFF
.	TRBV7-2	TRBJ2-3	14	.	TGTGCCAGCAGCTTAGTTGAGTTAGCAGATACGCAGTATTTT	CASSLVELADTQYF
.	TRBV7-2	TRBJ2-7	16	.	TGTGCCAGCAGCTTAGCGCCACAGGGCTCCTACAATGAGCAGTACTTC	CASSLAPQGSYNEQYF
.	TRBV5-6	TRBJ1-5	15	.	TGTGCCAGCAGCTATCTACAAAATAGCAATCAGCCCCAGCATTTT	CASSYLQNSNQPQHF
.	TRBV28	TRBJ2-7	16	.	TGTGCCAGCAGTTTTATCGGTTCGCCAAGGGACTACGAGCAGTACTTC	CASSFIGSPRDYEQYF
.	TRBV7-2	TRBJ2-5	14	TRBD1	TGTGCCAGCAGCGAAGGACAGGGCCCGCTAGAGCAGTACTTC	CASSEGQGPLEQYF
.	TRBV2	TRBJ1-2	13	.	TGTGCCAGCGTCACGGAGCTCGACTATGGCTACACCTTC	CASVTELDYGYTF
few	TRBV27	TRBJ2-1	17	TRBD2	TGTGCCAGCAGTTTCAGTGCGGGAGAGATCTCCTTCAATGAGCAGTTCTTC	CASSFSAGEISFNEQFF
.	TRBV10-3	TRBJ2-7	17	.	TGTGCCATCAGTGACTCAGATAGCGTGATAAAGTCCTACGAGCAGTACTTC	CAISDSDSVIKSYEQYF
.	TRBV7-9	TRBJ2-7	15	TRBD1	TGTGCCAGCAGCTTAGGTCAGGGGGAATCCTACGAGCAGTACTTC	CASSLGQGESYEQYF
.	TRBV4-2	TRBJ2-5	16	.	TGTGCCAGCAGCCCCTCATGGACTACCATGGAGGAGACCCAGTACTTC	CASSPSWTTMEETQYF
.	TRBV20-1	TRBJ1-5	18	.	TGCAGTGCTAGAGACCCGGGGACGAGGGGCCGGGGCAATCAGCCCCAGCATTTT	CSARDPGTRGRGNQPQHF
.	TRBV6-1	TRBJ1-1	14	.	TGTGCCATCGAGGGACGGGTAGCGAACACTGAAGCTTTCTTT	CAIEGRVANTEAFF
.	TRBV4-1	TRBJ2-5	17	.	TGCGCCAGCAGCCCCACAGGTCCCCAGGACCTCCAAGAGACCCAGTACTTC	CASSPTGPQDLQETQYF
.	TRBV12-3/TRBV12-4	TRBJ2-7	14	.	TGTGCCAGCAGTTTAAGGCGGGACCGATACGAGCAGTACTTC	CASSLRRDRYEQYF
.	TRBV24-1	TRBJ2-3	15	TRBD2	TGTGCCACCAGTGATTCGGGAGGGCCCACAGATACGCAGTATTTT	CATSDSGGPTDTQYF
few	TRBV12-3/TRBV12-4	TRBJ1-2	14	.	TGTGCCAGCAGTTTCATGGCAGGACTCTATGGCTACACCTTC	CASSFMAGLYGYTF
.	TRBV9	TRBJ2-5	14	.	TGTGCCAGCAGCGTAGACGTAAGGGGTGAGACCCAGTACTTC	CASSVDVRGETQYF
.	TRBV2	TRBJ2-1	15	TRBD1	TGTGCCAGCAGGCAAACGACAGGGGGAGAAAATGAGCAGTTCTTC	CASRQTTGGENEQFF
.	TRBV7-3	TRBJ2-1	14	TRBD1	TGTGCCAGCAGCTTACAGGACAGGGACAATGAGCAGTTCTTC	CASSLQDRDNEQFF
.	TRBV7-9	TRBJ2-1	15	.	TGTGCCAGCAGCGAGCTGGGGGTACTGGACAATGAGCAGTTCTTC	CASSELGVLDNEQFF
.	TRBV20-1	TRBJ2-1	16	.	TGCAGTGCTAGTAACCGGGGCCCAAGCTCCTACAATGAGCAGTTCTTC	CSASNRGPSSYNEQFF
.	TRBV12-3/TRBV12-4	TRBJ1-1	15	TRBD1	TGTGCCAGCAGTGTACAGGGGGGGTCGAACACTGAAGCTTTCTTT	CASSVQGGSNTEAFF
.	TRBV20-1	TRBJ2-7	14	.	TGCAGTGCAAATGACCGGGACGGACTCTACGAGCAGTACTTC	CSANDRDGLYEQYF
.	TRBV4-3	TRBJ2-1	18	TRBD2	TGCACCAGCAGCCAAGATGGCCCGACTAGCTACGGATGGGATGAGCAGTTCTTC	CTSSQDGPTSYGWDEQFF
.	TRBV18	TRBJ1-2	13	.	TGTGCCAGCTCACCCGAGTTTAACTATGGCTACACCTTC	CASSPEFNYGYTF
once	TRBV9	TRBJ2-2	14	.	TGTGCCAGCAGCGTATATGGGGACACCGGGGAGCTGTTTTTT	CASSVYGDTGELFF
few	TRBV7-3	TRBJ2-3	13	.	TGTGCCAGCAAGGGCCCTTTAACAGATACGCAGTATTTT	CASKGPLTDTQYF
.	TRBV7-2	TRBJ2-7	16	TRBD2	TGTGCCAGCAGCTTAGTCGGCGGGGGGACTGGCTACGAGCAGTACTTC	CASSLVGGGTGYEQYF
.	TRBV27	TRBJ2-6	19	.	TGTGCCAGCCGCTGGGGACCCGGGCAGGGGAACTCTGAGGCCAACGTCCTGACTTTC	CASRWGPGQGNSEANVLTF
.	TRBV24-1	TRBJ2-1	16	TRBD1	TGTGCCACCAGTGATTCAACCGGGACAGGGTACAATGAGCAGTTCTTC	CATSDSTGTGYNEQFF
once	TRBV12-3/TRBV12-4	TRBJ1-2	15	.	TGTGCCAGCAGTTCCTCAGGGAAACCTAACTATGGCTACATCTTC	CASSSSGKPNYGYIF
many	TRBV20-1	TRBJ2-1	12	.	TGCAGTGCTAGAGTCCCTGGGAATGAGCAGTTCTTC	CSARVPGNEQFF
.	TRBV28	TRBJ1-1	15	.	TGTGCCAGCAGTCTGAATCAGGGCGGTCTCACTGAAGCTTTCTTT	CASSLNQGGLTEAFF
.	TRBV28	TRBJ2-3	13	TRBD1	TGTGCCAGCGGAGGACAGGGGGTCAGGACGCAGTATTTT	CASGGQGVRTQYF
.	TRBV20-1	TRBJ1-2	15	.	TGCAGTGCTAGAGAATCACGGGACCGCCTATGGGGCTACACCTTC	CSARESRDRLWGYTF
.	TRBV29-1	TRBJ2-1	13	TRBD2	TGCAGCGTTGATGGCGGGAAGCGGGGTGAGGAGTTCTTC	CSVDGGKRGEEFF
.	TRBV28	TRBJ1-2	13	TRBD1	TGTGCCAGCAGGTTGGCAGGGGGAGGTGGCTACACCTTC	CASRLAGGGGYTF
few	TRBV20-1	TRBJ2-3	13	TRBD2	TGCAGTGCTAGGTTGCTAGCGGGGAGTACGCAGTATTTT	CSARLLAGSTQYF
.	TRBV3-1	TRBJ2-7	14	.	TGTGCCAGCAGTGGTTCCTCGTACTCCTACGAGCAGTACTTC	CASSGSSYSYEQYF
.	TRBV27	TRBJ2-3	15	.	TGTGCCAGCAGTTTACGCGCGGGACGGACAGATACGCAGTATTTT	CASSLRAGRTDTQYF
.	TRBV13	TRBJ2-1	15	TRBD2	TGTGCCAGCAGCTTTCTGTCTAGCGGGAGGCGTGAGCAGTTCTTC	CASSFLSSGRREQFF
.	TRBV14	TRBJ2-7	14	TRBD2	TGTGCCAGCAGCCAACGAGGGAGGGCCAATGAGCAGTACTTC	CASSQRGRANEQYF
.	TRBV15	TRBJ2-3	14	.	TGTGCCACCAGCAGAGAGGACTCCACAGATACGCAGTATTTT	CATSREDSTDTQYF
.	TRBV7-2	TRBJ2-5	13	.	TGTGCCAGCAGCTTAGTGAGAAAAGAGACCCAGTACTTC	CASSLVRKETQYF
.	TRBV5-1	TRBJ1-4	15	.	TGCGCCAGCACTGCGGAGGGGAGGTCTAATGAAAAACTGTTTTTT	CASTAEGRSNEKLFF
.	TRBV7-9	TRBJ2-3	16	TRBD1	TGTGCCAGCAGCTTAGGGGACAGGGGGCGCTCAGATACGCAGTATTTT	CASSLGDRGRSDTQYF
few	TRBV6-2/TRBV6-3	TRBJ2-7	16	.	TGTGCCAGCAGTTACTCAAGTGGAGGCTCCTACAATGAGCAGTACTTC	CASSYSSGGSYNEQYF
.	TRBV29-1	TRBJ2-7	14	TRBD2	TGCAGCGCGGTACGTACGGGACTAGGCTACGAGCAGTACTTC	CSAVRTGLGYEQYF
few	TRBV29-1	TRBJ2-2	13	.	TGCAGCGTTGTCCCCGGGGCCACCGGGGAGCTGTTTTTT	CSVVPGATGELFF
few	TRBV16	TRBJ1-2	13	.	TGTGCCAGCAGCCAATCCACAGTGGAGGGCTACACCTTC	CASSQSTVEGYTF
few	TRBV12-3/TRBV12-4	TRBJ1-6	15	.	TGTGCCAGCACGGAATCTGGGGGGTATAATTCACCCCTCCACTTT	CASTESGGYNSPLHF
once	TRBV4-1	TRBJ1-1	15	.	TGCGCCAGCAGCCATATTACTGAAAGGGACACTGAAGCTTTCTTT	CASSHITERDTEAFF
.	TRBV20-1	TRBJ1-1	13	.	TGCAGTGCTAGAGTGAGGGTTCTAGGTGAAGCTTTCTTT	CSARVRVLGEAFF
.	TRBV12-3/TRBV12-4	TRBJ1-2	14	.	TGTGCCAGCAAACCGGACACAACTAACTATGGCTACACCTTC	CASKPDTTNYGYTF
.	TRBV28	TRBJ2-5	15	.	TGTGCCAGCAGTTTAGGTGTCAGGGGGGCTGAGACCCAGTACTTC	CASSLGVRGAETQYF